The clone carrying this T cell receptor beta chain was counted between two and nine times. Its target is unknown. Germline V gene data show CDR1 as LGHDT and CDR2 as YNNKEL (reference sequence). V lost 1 base to trimming and J lost 0 bases, with 0 bases between them. The CDR3 runs 12 residues. The entry originates in a study of T-cell memory formation after mild COVID-19. Study observations and caveats: Within pre-infection memory, some responding clones were found, suggesting cross-reactive memory joined. Those CD4+ clones that contracted were mainly in CM and EM (CD8+ ones in EMRA). Balance between CD4 and CD8 was seen in clones contracting day 15 to 85, and a CD4+ lean was seen in later expanders.

5'RACE, which relied on constant-segment primers, yielded TCR alpha and TCR beta cDNA libraries carrying sample barcodes and UMIs. TCRdb independently ran MiXCR on the 5' RACE reads; one entry per CDR3 protein. The profile covers approximately 60,000 distinct CDR3 sequences, with about a tenth appearing a single time and about 1.1% taken by the ten largest. The chain recombines TRBV3-1 with TRBJ1-1; D gene uncertain. The sequence was collected from a man between 18 and 35 years old who had mild COVID-19 (a few samples of this study predate the infection). Cell type and time point are not known. The sample was PBMCs or a T cell subset sorted from them (not recorded which). The CDR3 region has the DNA TGTGCCAGCAGCCAAGTGAACACTGAAGCTTTCTTT. Translating gives CASSQVNTEAFF.